One sample yielded the 2 T cell receptor beta chains listed below, sequenced in a study of blood T cell repertoires in COVID-19. Sequencing used immunoSEQ multiplex PCR; TCRdb keeps in-frame clones, though not all of them. The data contain a few hundred thousand clones, 92% of them singletons. Sequenced sample: PBMCs or T cells enriched from blood (not recorded which). The receptors here all came from a woman aged 25 to 39 who had recovered from COVID-19.

CDR3 loop: CASTNRLPNTEAFF. The DNA of the CDR3 is TGTGCCAGCACAAACAGGTTACCTAACACTGAAGCTTTCTTT. This chain uses TRBV28 with TRBJ1-1, with D possibly TRBD1 on 5 matching bases. Germline-derived CDR1 and CDR2 are MDHEN and SYDVKM. The CDR3 runs 14 residues. V was cut by 7 bases and J by 2 bases, with 14 bases left in between.

Here the CDR3 reads CASSLREMDQPQHF. The CDR3 bases are TGTGCCAGCAGCCTCAGGGAAATGGATCAGCCCCAGCATTTT. The chain joins TRBV7-2 to TRBJ1-5; TRBD1 might be the D (5 bases). Looked up from germline, CDR1 is SGHTA and CDR2 is FQGNSA. Between the trimmed V and J ends, which lost 5 bases and 5 bases, there was a span of 13 bases. The CDR3 contains 14 residues.